The present TCR beta chain was sequenced within a study of OX40 agonist ivuxolimab in advanced cancers. About the research overall: Partial response was recorded in three patients: one hepatocellular carcinoma and two cutaneous melanoma cases. Study observations and caveats: On average, CD8+ T cells had more expanded clones than CD4+.

Produced via immunoSEQ multiplex PCR; TCRdb's table is partial and in-frame only. The sample has about 27,000 clones; less than 90% are singletons. This clone occurred once. As yet, its antigen is unknown. V lost 2 bases and J lost 4, with 12 bases in between. Germline CDR1 is SGHDT and CDR2 is YYEEEE. The CDR3 loop spans 14 amino acids. The TCR sequence derives from an adult with an advanced solid tumor such as melanoma, head and neck, liver or kidney cancer. The V gene is TRBV5-6, the J gene TRBJ1-2, with D tentatively TRBD1 (5 bases). The sequencing here drew on CD4+ or CD8+ T cells sorted from blood, taken in a trial of the OX40 agonist ivuxolimab. The chain's CDR3 is CASSLGTPPYGYTF. As DNA, the CDR3 is TGTGCCAGCAGCTTAGGGACCCCTCCCTATGGCTACACCTTC.